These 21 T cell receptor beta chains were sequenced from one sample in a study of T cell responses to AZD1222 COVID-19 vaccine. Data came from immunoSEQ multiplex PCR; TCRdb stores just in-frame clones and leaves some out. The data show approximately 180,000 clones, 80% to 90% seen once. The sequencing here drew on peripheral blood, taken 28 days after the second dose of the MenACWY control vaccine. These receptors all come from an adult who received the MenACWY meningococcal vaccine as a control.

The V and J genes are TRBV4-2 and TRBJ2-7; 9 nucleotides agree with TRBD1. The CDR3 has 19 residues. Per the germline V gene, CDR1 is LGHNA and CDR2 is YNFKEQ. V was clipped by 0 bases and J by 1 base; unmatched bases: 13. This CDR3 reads CASSQDSGQGFSTSYEQYF. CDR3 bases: TGTGCCAGCAGCCAAGATAGCGGACAGGGGTTCTCAACGTCCTACGAGCAGTACTTC.

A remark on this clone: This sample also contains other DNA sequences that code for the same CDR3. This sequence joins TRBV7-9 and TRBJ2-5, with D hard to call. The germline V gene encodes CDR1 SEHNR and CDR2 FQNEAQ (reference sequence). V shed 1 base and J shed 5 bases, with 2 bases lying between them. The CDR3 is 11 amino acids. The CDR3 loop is CASSLVETQYF. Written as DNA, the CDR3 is TGTGCCAGCAGCTTAGTTGAGACCCAGTACTTC.

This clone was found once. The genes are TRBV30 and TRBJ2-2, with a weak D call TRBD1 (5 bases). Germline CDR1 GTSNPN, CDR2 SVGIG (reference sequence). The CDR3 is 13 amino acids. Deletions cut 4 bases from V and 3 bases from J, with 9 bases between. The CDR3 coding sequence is TGTGCCTGGAACAGGCAATACACCGGGGAGCTGTTTTTT. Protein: CAWNRQYTGELFF.

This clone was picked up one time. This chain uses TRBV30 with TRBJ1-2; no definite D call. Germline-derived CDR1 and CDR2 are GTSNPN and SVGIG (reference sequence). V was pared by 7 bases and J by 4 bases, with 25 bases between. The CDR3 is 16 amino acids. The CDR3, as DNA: TGTGCCTCCACTCCGGGCCTTCAACGGAGTTTCTATGGCTACACCTTC. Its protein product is CASTPGLQRSFYGYTF. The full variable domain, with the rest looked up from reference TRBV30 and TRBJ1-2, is SQTIHQWPATLVQPVGSPLSLECTVEGTSNPNLYWYRQAAGRGLQLLFYSVGIGQISSEVPQNLSASRPQDRQFILSSKKLLLSDSGFYLCASTPGLQRSFYGYTFGSGTRLTVV.

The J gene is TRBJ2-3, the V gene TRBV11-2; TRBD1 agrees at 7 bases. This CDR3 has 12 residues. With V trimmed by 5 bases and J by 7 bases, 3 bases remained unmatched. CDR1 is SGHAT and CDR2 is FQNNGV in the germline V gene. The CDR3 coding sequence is TGTGCCAGCAGCCGACAGGGCCATACGCAGTATTTT. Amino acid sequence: CASSRQGHTQYF.

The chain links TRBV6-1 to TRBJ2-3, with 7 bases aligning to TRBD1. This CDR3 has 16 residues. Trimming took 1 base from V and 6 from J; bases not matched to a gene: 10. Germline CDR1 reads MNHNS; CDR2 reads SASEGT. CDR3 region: CASSEGVSGGMDTQYF. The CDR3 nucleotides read TGTGCCAGCAGTGAAGGGGTGTCAGGGGGAATGGATACGCAGTATTTT.

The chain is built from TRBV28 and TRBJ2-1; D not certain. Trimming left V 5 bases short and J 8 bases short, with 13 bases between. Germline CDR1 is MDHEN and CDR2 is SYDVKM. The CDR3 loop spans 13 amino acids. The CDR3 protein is CASSPRLVDEQFF. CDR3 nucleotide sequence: TGTGCCAGCAGTCCCCGGCTAGTCGATGAGCAGTTCTTC.

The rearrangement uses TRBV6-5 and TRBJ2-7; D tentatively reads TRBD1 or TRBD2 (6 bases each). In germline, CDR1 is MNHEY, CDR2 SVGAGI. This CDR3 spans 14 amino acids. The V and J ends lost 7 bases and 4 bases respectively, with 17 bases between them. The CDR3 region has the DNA TGTGCCAGCATTACAGGGATAGCGGCATACGAGCAGTACTTC. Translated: CASITGIAAYEQYF.

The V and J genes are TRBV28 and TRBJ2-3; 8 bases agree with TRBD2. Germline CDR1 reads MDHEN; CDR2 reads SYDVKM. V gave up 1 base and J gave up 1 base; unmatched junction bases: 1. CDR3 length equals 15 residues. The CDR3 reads CASSLYGGGTDTQYF. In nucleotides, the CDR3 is TGTGCCAGCAGTTTATACGGGGGGGGCACAGATACGCAGTATTTT.

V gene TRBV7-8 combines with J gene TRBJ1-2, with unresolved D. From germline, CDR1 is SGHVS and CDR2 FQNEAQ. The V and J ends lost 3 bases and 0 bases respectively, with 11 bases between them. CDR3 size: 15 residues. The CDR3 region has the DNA TGTGCCAGCAGCTTTGGTTTACTAGCTAACTATGGCTACACCTTC. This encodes CASSFGLLANYGYTF.

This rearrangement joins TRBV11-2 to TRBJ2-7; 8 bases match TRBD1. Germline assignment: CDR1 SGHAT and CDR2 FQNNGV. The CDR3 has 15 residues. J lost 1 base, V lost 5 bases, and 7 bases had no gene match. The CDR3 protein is CASSHRDRRSYEQYF. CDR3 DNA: TGTGCCAGCAGCCACCGGGACAGGAGATCCTACGAGCAGTACTTC.

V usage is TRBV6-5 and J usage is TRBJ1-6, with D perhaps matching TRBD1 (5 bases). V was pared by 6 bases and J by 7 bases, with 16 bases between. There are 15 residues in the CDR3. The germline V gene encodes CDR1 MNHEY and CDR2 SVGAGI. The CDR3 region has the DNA TGTGCCAGCAGACCGCCGGGGACCGAAAATTCACCCCTCCACTTT. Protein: CASRPPGTENSPLHF.

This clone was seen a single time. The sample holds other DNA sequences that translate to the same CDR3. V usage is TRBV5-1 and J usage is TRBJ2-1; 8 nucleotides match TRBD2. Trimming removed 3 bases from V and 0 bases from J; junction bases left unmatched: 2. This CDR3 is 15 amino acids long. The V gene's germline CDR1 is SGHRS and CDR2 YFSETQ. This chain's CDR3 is CASSSAGGSYNEQFF. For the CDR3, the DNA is TGCGCCAGCAGCTCCGCGGGAGGCTCCTACAATGAGCAGTTCTTC.

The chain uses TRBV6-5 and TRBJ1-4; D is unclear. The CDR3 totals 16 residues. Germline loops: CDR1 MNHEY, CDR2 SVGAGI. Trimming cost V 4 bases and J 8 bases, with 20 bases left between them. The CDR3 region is CASSSEGYGIREKLFF. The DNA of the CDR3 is TGTGCCAGCAGTTCCGAAGGGTACGGAATTCGGGAAAAACTGTTTTTT.

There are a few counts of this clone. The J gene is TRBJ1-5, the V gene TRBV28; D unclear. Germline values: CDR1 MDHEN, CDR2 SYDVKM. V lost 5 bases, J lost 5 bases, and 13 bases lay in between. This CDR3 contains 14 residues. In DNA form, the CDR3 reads TGTGCCAGCAGTGCGGGCACGGTAGATCAGCCCCAGCATTTT. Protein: CASSAGTVDQPQHF.

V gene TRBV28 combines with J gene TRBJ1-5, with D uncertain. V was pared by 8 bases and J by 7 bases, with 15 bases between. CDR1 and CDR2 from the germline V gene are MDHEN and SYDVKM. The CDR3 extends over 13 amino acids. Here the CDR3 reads CASPFGLGQPQHF. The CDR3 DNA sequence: TGTGCCAGCCCCTTTGGGCTGGGACAGCCCCAGCATTTT.

The CDR3 nucleotides are TGTGCCAGCAGCCCGAGACAGGGAACAGAGAATGGCTACACCTTC. Amino acids: CASSPRQGTENGYTF. The genes are TRBV7-9 and TRBJ1-2; 7 nucleotides match TRBD1. The V gene end was trimmed by 5 bases and the J gene end by 6 bases; junction bases not matched to a gene: 12. Germline lookup yields CDR1 SEHNR and CDR2 FQNEAQ (reference sequence). The CDR3 covers 15 residues.

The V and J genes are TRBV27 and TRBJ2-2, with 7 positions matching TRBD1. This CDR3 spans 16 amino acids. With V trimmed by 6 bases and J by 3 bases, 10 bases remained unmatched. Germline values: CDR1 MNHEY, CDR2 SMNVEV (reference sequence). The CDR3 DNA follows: TGTGCCAGCAGCATCACAGGGGCGCTGGACACCGGGGAGCTGTTTTTT. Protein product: CASSITGALDTGELFF.

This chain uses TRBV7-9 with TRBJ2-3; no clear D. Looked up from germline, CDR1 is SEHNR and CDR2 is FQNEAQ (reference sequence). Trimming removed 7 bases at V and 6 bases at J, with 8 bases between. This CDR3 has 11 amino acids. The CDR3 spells CASTEGDTQYF. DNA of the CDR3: TGTGCCAGCACCGAAGGGGATACGCAGTATTTT.

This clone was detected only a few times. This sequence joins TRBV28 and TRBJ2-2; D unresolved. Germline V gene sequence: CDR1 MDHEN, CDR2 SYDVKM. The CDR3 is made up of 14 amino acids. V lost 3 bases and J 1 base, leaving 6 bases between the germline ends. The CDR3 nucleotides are TGTGCCAGCAGTTTCGACTGGAACACCGGGGAGCTGTTTTTT. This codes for CASSFDWNTGELFF. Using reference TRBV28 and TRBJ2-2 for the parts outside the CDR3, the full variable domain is DVKVTQSSRYLVKRTGEKVFLECVQDMDHENMFWYRQDPGLGLRLIYFSYDVKMKEKGDIPEGYSVSREKKERFSLILESASTNQTSMYLCASSFDWNTGELFFGEGSRLTVL.

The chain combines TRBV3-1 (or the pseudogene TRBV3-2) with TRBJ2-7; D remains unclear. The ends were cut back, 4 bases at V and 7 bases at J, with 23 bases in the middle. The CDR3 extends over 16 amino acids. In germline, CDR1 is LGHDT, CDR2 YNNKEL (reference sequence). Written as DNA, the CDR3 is TGTGCCAGCAGCCTTGGGGTCACGTCTACCCCTCGTGAGCAGTACTTC. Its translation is CASSLGVTSTPREQYF.